The clone carrying this T cell receptor (beta chain) came up many times. TCRdb reanalysed the 5' RACE reads using MiXCR and keeps one entry per CDR3 protein. Here the sample spans 55,000 to 65,000 distinct CDR3 sequences, around 9.3% being singletons. Trimming took off 3 bases at V and 2 bases at J, with 5 bases between the two ends. The CDR3 extends over 14 amino acids. In germline, CDR1 is MNHEY, CDR2 SMNVEV (reference sequence). The record originates from a study of early T cells in non-severe SARS-CoV-2 infection. The specimen sequenced was whole blood. The V gene is TRBV27, the J gene TRBJ1-6; possibly TRBD1 for D (5 bases). The sequence was obtained from an adult who was a healthcare worker with PCR-confirmed SARS-CoV-2 infection or an uninfected control (not recorded which). This CDR3 is CASSLGAYNSPLHF. The CDR3 DNA sequence: TGTGCCAGCAGTTTGGGGGCCTATAATTCACCCCTCCACTTT.